The clone carrying this TCR beta chain has a handful of counts. TCRdb called the 5' RACE reads again in MiXCR, with one record for every CDR3 protein. The sample shows 55,000 to 75,000 distinct CDR3 sequences, roughly 8% of them seen only once. The germline gives CDR1 SGHNT, CDR2 YYREEE (reference sequence). V shed 3 bases, J shed 1 base, and the junction held 0 bases outside the gene matches. This CDR3 spans 13 amino acids. This specimen comes from a study of early T cells in non-severe SARS-CoV-2 infection. The source is an adult who was a healthcare worker with PCR-confirmed SARS-CoV-2 infection or an uninfected control (not recorded which). Sequenced material: whole blood. J is TRBJ2-5 and V is TRBV5-4, with 7 bases matching TRBD1. As DNA, the CDR3 is TGTGCCAGCAGCTGGGACAGCCAAGAGACCCAGTACTTC. It translates to CASSWDSQETQYF.